This T cell receptor beta chain was recorded in a study of blood T cell repertoires in COVID-19. This table comes from immunoSEQ multiplex PCR, and its TCRdb copy is limited to in-frame clones, with some not included. The sample carries a few hundred thousand clones, roughly 84% recorded once. Participant reports of clinical history set cohort assignment. CDR3 length: 14 residues. Trimming stripped 3 bases from V and 6 bases from J, with 15 bases between. CDR1 is LNHDA and CDR2 is SQIVND in the germline V gene (reference sequence). The chain combines TRBV19 with TRBJ2-7, with D maybe TRBD1 (6 bases). The receptor was isolated from a woman aged 25 to 39 who had recovered from COVID-19. The material sequenced was PBMCs or T cells enriched from blood (not recorded which). The CDR3 loop is CASSMDSRALEQYF. CDR3 in DNA: TGTGCCAGTAGTATGGACAGCCGGGCACTCGAGCAGTACTTC.